The clone carrying this T cell receptor (beta chain) was recorded once. V lost 0 bases and J lost 0, with 16 bases in between. This CDR3 has 19 amino acids. Germline V gives CDR1 SGDLS, CDR2 YYNGEE. The entry originates in a study of blood T cell repertoires in COVID-19. Overall study: Samples representing acute and convalescent COVID-19 were sourced from the United States, Italy and Spain.

Under the authors' procedure: Nucleated cell counts were estimated from reference gene primer amplification. Repertoires were generated with immunoSEQ multiplex PCR, while TCRdb's copy carries only in-frame clones and drops some. The D gene and trimming were derived from the DNA, and the V and J assignments and clone size from that table. The table lists about 74,000 clones, approximately 89% of them singletons, with around 7% in the top ten. The clonotype originates from a woman aged 80 or over with acute or convalescent COVID-19. The sequencing input was peripheral blood. The chain links TRBV9 to TRBJ2-6; D gene uncertain. CDR3 coding DNA: TGTGCCAGCAGCGTAGTGATTCACAGTCAAGACTCTGGGGCCAACGTCCTGACTTTC. It is translated as CASSVVIHSQDSGANVLTF.